The subject of this entry is one TCR beta chain. Assay: immunoSEQ multiplex PCR; the TCRdb copy retains only in-frame clones and omits some. The repertoire has tens of thousands of clones, over 90% of them found once; the top ten carry roughly 13%. Germline V gives CDR1 LGHDT, CDR2 YNNKEL (reference sequence). V lost 4 bases, J lost 1 base, and 2 bases stayed unmatched. CDR3 length: 14 amino acids. This sample is part of a study of blood T cell repertoires in COVID-19. Study summary: Italy, Spain and the United States were the sources of the convalescent and acute COVID-19 samples.

The sequence derives from a human donor in a cohort sampled during active COVID-19. The sample consisted of peripheral blood. V and J are TRBV3-1 (or the pseudogene TRBV3-2) and TRBJ1-1, with TRBD1 matching 8 bases. CDR3 sequence: CASSRQGTNTEAFF. As DNA, the CDR3 is TGTGCCAGCAGCCGACAGGGGACGAACACTGAAGCTTTCTTT.